This passage covers 28 T cell receptor beta chains from one sample sequenced in a study of T cell responses to AZD1222 COVID-19 vaccine. Here immunoSEQ multiplex PCR was the method, and the copy in TCRdb shows in-frame clones only, minus some. The sample yields over 100,000 clones, roughly 92% seen once. The specimen was peripheral blood, collected on day 0 of AZD1222 vaccination. The receptors stem from an adult in good health.

The chain couples TRBV29-1 to TRBJ2-1, with 7 positions matching TRBD2. CDR1 is SQVTM and CDR2 is ANQGSEA in the germline V gene. The CDR3 consists of 15 residues. The V segment lost 4 bases and the J segment 0 bases; nucleotides outside the gene matches: 6. The CDR3, as DNA: TGCAGCGTTGCTGGGGAGGGCAGCTCCTACAATGAGCAGTTCTTC. This sequence encodes CSVAGEGSSYNEQFF.

This chain joins TRBV5-4 and TRBJ2-7, with D possibly TRBD1 on 5 matching bases. Between the trimmed V and J ends, which lost 1 base and 0 bases, there was a span of 8 bases. Germline V gene lookup returns CDR1 SGHNT and CDR2 YYREEE (reference sequence). The CDR3 is 14 residues long. CDR3 coding DNA: TGTGCCAGCAGCTTGACGACAGCCTCCTACGAGCAGTACTTC. Amino acids: CASSLTTASYEQYF.

This chain links TRBV30 with TRBJ1-2; 7 nucleotides agree with TRBD1. Germline values: CDR1 GTSNPN, CDR2 SVGIG (reference sequence). V shed 3 bases, J shed 5 bases, and the junction held 9 bases outside the gene matches. CDR3 length equals 14 residues. The CDR3 is CAWRATGTAYGYTF. The DNA for the CDR3 is TGTGCCTGGAGGGCAACCGGGACAGCTTATGGCTACACCTTC.

This clone was seen just once. The rearrangement uses TRBV10-3 and TRBJ1-2; D unresolved. V lost 2 bases, J lost 6 bases, and 10 bases lay in between. This CDR3 contains 13 residues. Germline V lookup: CDR1 ENHRY, CDR2 SYGVKD. The CDR3: CAISEGWVNGYTF. Here the CDR3 DNA reads TGTGCCATCAGTGAGGGGTGGGTAAATGGCTACACCTTC.

V usage is TRBV2 and J usage is TRBJ1-5, with a tentative D call TRBD1 (6 bases). This CDR3 contains 13 residues. CDR1 and CDR2 (germline): SNHLY, FYNNEI. Trimming removed 6 bases from V and 4 bases from J, with 10 bases in between. The CDR3 coding sequence is TGTGCCAGCAGCGCGGACAGTAATCAGCCCCAGCATTTT. Amino acids: CASSADSNQPQHF. The whole variable domain, filled in from reference TRBV2 and TRBJ1-5, reads EPEVTQTPSHQVTQMGQEVILRCVPISNHLYFYWYRQILGQKVEFLVSFYNNEISEKSEIFDDQFSVERPDGSNFTLKIRSTKLEDSAMYFCASSADSNQPQHFGDGTRLSIL.

The rearrangement uses TRBV19 and TRBJ2-1; 9 bases fit TRBD2. V lost 5 bases to trimming and J lost 5 bases; unmatched junction nucleotides: 7. The CDR3 totals 15 residues. Germline-derived CDR1 and CDR2 are LNHDA and SQIVND (reference sequence). CDR3 DNA sequence: TGTGCCAGTAGTGATAGCGGGGGCGATCACAATGAGCAGTTCTTC. This translates into CASSDSGGDHNEQFF.

This rearrangement joins TRBV18 to TRBJ1-1; no definite D call. The V end lost 4 bases, the J end lost 5 bases, and 11 bases lay between the germline ends. CDR3 length: 13 residues. Germline loops: CDR1 KGHSH, CDR2 LQKENI. CDR3 coding DNA: TGTGCCAGCTCACAAACGACCGGGACTGAAGCTTTCTTT. Amino acid sequence: CASSQTTGTEAFF.

This clone was observed once. The V call is TRBV19, the J call TRBJ2-1; maybe TRBD2 (7 bases). Germline lookup yields CDR1 LNHDA and CDR2 SQIVND (reference sequence). This CDR3 is 15 amino acids long. The ends were cut back, 6 bases at V and 5 bases at J, with 17 bases in the middle. CDR3 DNA sequence: TGTGCCAGTAGCGGGGGGCTAGTCAAAAACAATGAGCAGTTCTTC. This codes for CASSGGLVKNNEQFF.

This clone came up once. V and J are TRBV18 and TRBJ2-3; D ambiguous. Germline CDR1 KGHSH, CDR2 LQKENI. Trimming stripped 2 bases from V and 5 bases from J, with 14 bases between. The CDR3 covers 15 residues. The CDR3 DNA sequence: TGTGCCAGCTCACCATGGGCACCGCCGGGAGATACGCAGTATTTT. Protein product: CASSPWAPPGDTQYF.

The chain couples TRBV15 to TRBJ2-3, with TRBD2 identical over 13 bases. Trimming cost V 1 base and J 2 bases; bases outside gene matches: 6. This CDR3 comprises 18 residues. Germline V gene sequence: CDR1 LNHNV, CDR2 YYDKDF (reference sequence). The chain's CDR3 is CATSRGVLAGGYTDTQYF. Here the CDR3 DNA reads TGTGCCACCAGCAGAGGGGTACTAGCGGGAGGGTACACAGATACGCAGTATTTT.

The gene calls are TRBV28 and TRBJ1-2; D possibly corresponds to TRBD1 (6 bases). V was pared by 3 bases and J by 4 bases, with 12 bases between. Germline lookup yields CDR1 MDHEN and CDR2 SYDVKM. This CDR3 has 14 amino acids. This chain's CDR3 is CASSLGPGAYGYTF. DNA of the CDR3: TGTGCCAGCAGTTTGGGCCCAGGGGCCTATGGCTACACCTTC.

The gene calls are TRBV11-3 and TRBJ1-1, with 8 bases lining up with TRBD1. This CDR3 is built from 13 residues. Germline loops: CDR1 SGHNT, CDR2 YENEEA. With 4 bases clipped from V and 5 bases from J, the junction kept 3 bases outside the gene matches. This chain's CDR3 is CASSSDRGTEAFF. CDR3 coding DNA: TGTGCCAGCAGCTCCGACAGGGGTACTGAAGCTTTCTTT. The whole variable domain, remainder taken from reference TRBV11-3 and TRBJ1-1, is EAGVVQSPRYKIIEKKQPVAFWCNPISGHNTLYWYLQNLGQGPELLIRYENEEAVDDSQLPKDRFSAERLKGVDSTLKIQPAELGDSAVYLCASSSDRGTEAFFGQGTRLTVV.

This clone was seen more than once but under ten times. The chain is built from TRBV10-2 and TRBJ1-2; 11 nucleotides agree with TRBD1. The CDR3 sequence is 18 residues long. Germline V gives CDR1 WSHSY, CDR2 SAAADI. V trimming: 7 bases; J trimming: 0 bases; junction bases outside the gene matches: 13. The CDR3 nucleotides read TGCGCCAGCACCCAGCCCGGGACAGGGGGAGCAGCTAACTATGGCTACACCTTC. This encodes CASTQPGTGGAANYGYTF.

J is TRBJ1-1 and V is TRBV5-1; TRBD1 might be the D (5 bases). Trimming removed 5 bases from V and 10 bases from J, with 21 bases in between. Germline V gives CDR1 SGHRS, CDR2 YFSETQ. The CDR3 spans 14 residues. CDR3 nucleotide sequence: TGCGCCAGCAGTCGGGACGTCCCTAACTCTGGAGCTTTCTTT. This sequence encodes CASSRDVPNSGAFF. Drawing the rest from reference TRBV5-1 and TRBJ1-1, the complete variable domain is KAGVTQTPRYLIKTRGQQVTLSCSPISGHRSVSWYQQTPGQGLQFLFEYFSETQRNKGNFPGRFSGRQFSNSRSEMNVSTLELGDSALYLCASSRDVPNSGAFFGQGTRLTVV.

V and J are TRBV7-3 and TRBJ2-3; TRBD2 is a possible D gene (6 bases). Per the germline V gene, CDR1 is SGHTA and CDR2 is FQGTGA. This CDR3 comprises 15 residues. V gave up 5 bases and J gave up 3 bases, with 15 bases separating them. CDR3 nucleotides: TGTGCCAGCAGCGGGAGGAGGGGTAGTACAGATACGCAGTATTTT. Its protein is CASSGRRGSTDTQYF.

For this clone: Different DNA sequences within this sample yield the same CDR3. The chain couples TRBV9 to TRBJ1-1, with 11 bases matching TRBD1. Germline V gene data show CDR1 as SGDLS and CDR2 as YYNGEE. The CDR3 has 14 amino acids. V was clipped by 2 bases and J by 4 bases; unmatched bases: 1. CDR3 loop: CASSVGTGGTEAFF. In DNA, the CDR3 is TGTGCCAGCAGCGTTGGGACAGGGGGCACTGAAGCTTTCTTT. Using reference TRBV9 and TRBJ1-1 for the parts outside the CDR3, the full variable domain is DSGVTQTPKHLITATGQRVTLRCSPRSGDLSVYWYQQSLDQGLQFLIQYYNGEERAKGNILERFSAQQFPDLHSELNLSSLELGDSALYFCASSVGTGGTEAFFGQGTRLTVV.

The chain recombines TRBV12-3 or TRBV12-4 with TRBJ1-2; D gene uncertain. V lost 5 bases and J lost 5, with 9 bases in between. CDR3 length: 12 residues. CDR3 DNA: TGTGCCAGCAGTCCGCACGGATATGGCTACACCTTC. Protein sequence: CASSPHGYGYTF.

The chain uses TRBV11-2 and TRBJ2-5, with 8 positions matching TRBD2. The CDR3 has 18 residues. V was clipped by 5 bases and J by 1 base; unmatched bases: 15. In germline, CDR1 is SGHAT, CDR2 FQNNGV. The CDR3 reads CASSRGGQSPLFQETQYF. The CDR3 coding sequence is TGTGCCAGCAGCCGCGGGGGGCAGTCCCCTCTGTTCCAAGAGACCCAGTACTTC.

The rearrangement uses TRBV30 and TRBJ1-3; perhaps TRBD1 as D (6 bases). This CDR3 is 14 amino acids long. CDR1 GTSNPN and CDR2 SVGIG come from the germline V gene (reference sequence). V lost 4 bases and J 1 base, leaving 11 bases between the germline ends. CDR3 nucleotides: TGTGCCTGGACCTTAGGGGGATCTGGAAACACCATATATTTT. Translated: CAWTLGGSGNTIYF.

The gene calls are TRBV5-6 and TRBJ1-5; D possibly corresponds to TRBD1 (6 bases). Germline-derived CDR1 and CDR2 are SGHDT and YYEEEE. Trimming shortened V by 1 base and J by 7 bases, and 9 bases separated the two germline ends. The CDR3 consists of 13 residues. The CDR3 sequence is CASSLYRAQPQHF. Written as DNA, the CDR3 is TGTGCCAGCAGCTTGTACAGGGCCCAGCCCCAGCATTTT.

V is TRBV5-8 and J is TRBJ1-6; 11 positions agree with TRBD1. CDR3 size: 12 residues. The ends lost 9 bases at V and 9 bases at J; junction bases unmatched: 2. Germline lookup yields CDR1 SGHTS and CDR2 YDEGEE. In DNA, the CDR3 is TGTGCCACCGGGACAGGGGGTTCACCCCTCCACTTT. It specifies CATGTGGSPLHF.

This clone was seen a few times. The chain uses TRBV29-1 and TRBJ2-1; D remains ambiguous. The CDR3 length is 17 residues. The germline V gene encodes CDR1 SQVTM and CDR2 ANQGSEA. V was shortened by 0 bases and J by 0 bases, with 15 bases between the two germline ends. CDR3 loop: CSVEDLLIPSSYNEQFF. The DNA of the CDR3 is TGCAGCGTTGAAGATCTTCTGATACCGAGCTCCTACAATGAGCAGTTCTTC.

The J gene is TRBJ2-1, the V gene TRBV6-5; perhaps TRBD2 as D (5 bases). The V gene lost 4 bases and the J gene lost 6 bases, with 13 bases spanning the gap. CDR1 is MNHEY, CDR2 SVGAGI, per germline. The CDR3 is 14 amino acids. CDR3 bases: TGTGCCAGCAGTTGGAGGACGTCCGGCAATGAGCAGTTCTTC. As protein: CASSWRTSGNEQFF.

The chain carries TRBV9 and TRBJ2-2; no clear D. V was trimmed by 0 bases and J by 4 bases, leaving 4 bases between them. The length of the CDR3 is 13 residues. Germline CDR1 SGDLS, CDR2 YYNGEE. The CDR3 is CASSVAPTGELFF. The CDR3 bases are TGTGCCAGCAGCGTAGCGCCCACCGGGGAGCTGTTTTTT.

The chain links TRBV6-2 or TRBV6-3 to TRBJ1-6; 8 nucleotides line up with TRBD1. V lost 5 bases to trimming and J lost 6 bases; unmatched junction nucleotides: 12. CDR1 is MNHEY, CDR2 SVGEGT, per germline. There are 17 residues in the CDR3. The CDR3 coding sequence is TGTGCCAGCAGTCCGTGGACAGGGAGAAAAAGTAATTCACCCCTCCACTTT. Protein product: CASSPWTGRKSNSPLHF.

This clone was recorded only once. This chain connects TRBV20-1 to TRBJ1-2; D is unresolved. Germline V gene sequence: CDR1 DFQATT, CDR2 SNEGSKA (reference sequence). There are 12 residues in the CDR3. Trimming took 3 bases from V and 0 from J, leaving 5 bases between them. The CDR3 loop is CSASSTNYGYTF. The CDR3 DNA sequence: TGCAGTGCTAGTTCGACTAACTATGGCTACACCTTC.

The V and J genes are TRBV5-6 and TRBJ2-1; 7 bases map to TRBD1. V trimming: 4 bases; J trimming: 3 bases; junction bases outside the gene matches: 7. Germline V CDR1 and CDR2: SGHDT, YYEEEE. There are 15 residues in the CDR3. CDR3 sequence: CASSPYTGVYNEQFF. In DNA, the CDR3 is TGTGCCAGCAGCCCCTACACAGGGGTCTACAATGAGCAGTTCTTC.

The chain recombines TRBV18 with TRBJ2-2; D may be TRBD1 (6 bases). Germline V gene sequence: CDR1 KGHSH, CDR2 LQKENI. The CDR3 has 15 residues. Between the trimmed V and J ends, which lost 3 bases and 5 bases, there was a span of 13 bases. CDR3 nucleotide sequence: TGTGCCAGCTCACCGATGGCAGGGGTAACCGGGGAGCTGTTTTTT. This encodes CASSPMAGVTGELFF.